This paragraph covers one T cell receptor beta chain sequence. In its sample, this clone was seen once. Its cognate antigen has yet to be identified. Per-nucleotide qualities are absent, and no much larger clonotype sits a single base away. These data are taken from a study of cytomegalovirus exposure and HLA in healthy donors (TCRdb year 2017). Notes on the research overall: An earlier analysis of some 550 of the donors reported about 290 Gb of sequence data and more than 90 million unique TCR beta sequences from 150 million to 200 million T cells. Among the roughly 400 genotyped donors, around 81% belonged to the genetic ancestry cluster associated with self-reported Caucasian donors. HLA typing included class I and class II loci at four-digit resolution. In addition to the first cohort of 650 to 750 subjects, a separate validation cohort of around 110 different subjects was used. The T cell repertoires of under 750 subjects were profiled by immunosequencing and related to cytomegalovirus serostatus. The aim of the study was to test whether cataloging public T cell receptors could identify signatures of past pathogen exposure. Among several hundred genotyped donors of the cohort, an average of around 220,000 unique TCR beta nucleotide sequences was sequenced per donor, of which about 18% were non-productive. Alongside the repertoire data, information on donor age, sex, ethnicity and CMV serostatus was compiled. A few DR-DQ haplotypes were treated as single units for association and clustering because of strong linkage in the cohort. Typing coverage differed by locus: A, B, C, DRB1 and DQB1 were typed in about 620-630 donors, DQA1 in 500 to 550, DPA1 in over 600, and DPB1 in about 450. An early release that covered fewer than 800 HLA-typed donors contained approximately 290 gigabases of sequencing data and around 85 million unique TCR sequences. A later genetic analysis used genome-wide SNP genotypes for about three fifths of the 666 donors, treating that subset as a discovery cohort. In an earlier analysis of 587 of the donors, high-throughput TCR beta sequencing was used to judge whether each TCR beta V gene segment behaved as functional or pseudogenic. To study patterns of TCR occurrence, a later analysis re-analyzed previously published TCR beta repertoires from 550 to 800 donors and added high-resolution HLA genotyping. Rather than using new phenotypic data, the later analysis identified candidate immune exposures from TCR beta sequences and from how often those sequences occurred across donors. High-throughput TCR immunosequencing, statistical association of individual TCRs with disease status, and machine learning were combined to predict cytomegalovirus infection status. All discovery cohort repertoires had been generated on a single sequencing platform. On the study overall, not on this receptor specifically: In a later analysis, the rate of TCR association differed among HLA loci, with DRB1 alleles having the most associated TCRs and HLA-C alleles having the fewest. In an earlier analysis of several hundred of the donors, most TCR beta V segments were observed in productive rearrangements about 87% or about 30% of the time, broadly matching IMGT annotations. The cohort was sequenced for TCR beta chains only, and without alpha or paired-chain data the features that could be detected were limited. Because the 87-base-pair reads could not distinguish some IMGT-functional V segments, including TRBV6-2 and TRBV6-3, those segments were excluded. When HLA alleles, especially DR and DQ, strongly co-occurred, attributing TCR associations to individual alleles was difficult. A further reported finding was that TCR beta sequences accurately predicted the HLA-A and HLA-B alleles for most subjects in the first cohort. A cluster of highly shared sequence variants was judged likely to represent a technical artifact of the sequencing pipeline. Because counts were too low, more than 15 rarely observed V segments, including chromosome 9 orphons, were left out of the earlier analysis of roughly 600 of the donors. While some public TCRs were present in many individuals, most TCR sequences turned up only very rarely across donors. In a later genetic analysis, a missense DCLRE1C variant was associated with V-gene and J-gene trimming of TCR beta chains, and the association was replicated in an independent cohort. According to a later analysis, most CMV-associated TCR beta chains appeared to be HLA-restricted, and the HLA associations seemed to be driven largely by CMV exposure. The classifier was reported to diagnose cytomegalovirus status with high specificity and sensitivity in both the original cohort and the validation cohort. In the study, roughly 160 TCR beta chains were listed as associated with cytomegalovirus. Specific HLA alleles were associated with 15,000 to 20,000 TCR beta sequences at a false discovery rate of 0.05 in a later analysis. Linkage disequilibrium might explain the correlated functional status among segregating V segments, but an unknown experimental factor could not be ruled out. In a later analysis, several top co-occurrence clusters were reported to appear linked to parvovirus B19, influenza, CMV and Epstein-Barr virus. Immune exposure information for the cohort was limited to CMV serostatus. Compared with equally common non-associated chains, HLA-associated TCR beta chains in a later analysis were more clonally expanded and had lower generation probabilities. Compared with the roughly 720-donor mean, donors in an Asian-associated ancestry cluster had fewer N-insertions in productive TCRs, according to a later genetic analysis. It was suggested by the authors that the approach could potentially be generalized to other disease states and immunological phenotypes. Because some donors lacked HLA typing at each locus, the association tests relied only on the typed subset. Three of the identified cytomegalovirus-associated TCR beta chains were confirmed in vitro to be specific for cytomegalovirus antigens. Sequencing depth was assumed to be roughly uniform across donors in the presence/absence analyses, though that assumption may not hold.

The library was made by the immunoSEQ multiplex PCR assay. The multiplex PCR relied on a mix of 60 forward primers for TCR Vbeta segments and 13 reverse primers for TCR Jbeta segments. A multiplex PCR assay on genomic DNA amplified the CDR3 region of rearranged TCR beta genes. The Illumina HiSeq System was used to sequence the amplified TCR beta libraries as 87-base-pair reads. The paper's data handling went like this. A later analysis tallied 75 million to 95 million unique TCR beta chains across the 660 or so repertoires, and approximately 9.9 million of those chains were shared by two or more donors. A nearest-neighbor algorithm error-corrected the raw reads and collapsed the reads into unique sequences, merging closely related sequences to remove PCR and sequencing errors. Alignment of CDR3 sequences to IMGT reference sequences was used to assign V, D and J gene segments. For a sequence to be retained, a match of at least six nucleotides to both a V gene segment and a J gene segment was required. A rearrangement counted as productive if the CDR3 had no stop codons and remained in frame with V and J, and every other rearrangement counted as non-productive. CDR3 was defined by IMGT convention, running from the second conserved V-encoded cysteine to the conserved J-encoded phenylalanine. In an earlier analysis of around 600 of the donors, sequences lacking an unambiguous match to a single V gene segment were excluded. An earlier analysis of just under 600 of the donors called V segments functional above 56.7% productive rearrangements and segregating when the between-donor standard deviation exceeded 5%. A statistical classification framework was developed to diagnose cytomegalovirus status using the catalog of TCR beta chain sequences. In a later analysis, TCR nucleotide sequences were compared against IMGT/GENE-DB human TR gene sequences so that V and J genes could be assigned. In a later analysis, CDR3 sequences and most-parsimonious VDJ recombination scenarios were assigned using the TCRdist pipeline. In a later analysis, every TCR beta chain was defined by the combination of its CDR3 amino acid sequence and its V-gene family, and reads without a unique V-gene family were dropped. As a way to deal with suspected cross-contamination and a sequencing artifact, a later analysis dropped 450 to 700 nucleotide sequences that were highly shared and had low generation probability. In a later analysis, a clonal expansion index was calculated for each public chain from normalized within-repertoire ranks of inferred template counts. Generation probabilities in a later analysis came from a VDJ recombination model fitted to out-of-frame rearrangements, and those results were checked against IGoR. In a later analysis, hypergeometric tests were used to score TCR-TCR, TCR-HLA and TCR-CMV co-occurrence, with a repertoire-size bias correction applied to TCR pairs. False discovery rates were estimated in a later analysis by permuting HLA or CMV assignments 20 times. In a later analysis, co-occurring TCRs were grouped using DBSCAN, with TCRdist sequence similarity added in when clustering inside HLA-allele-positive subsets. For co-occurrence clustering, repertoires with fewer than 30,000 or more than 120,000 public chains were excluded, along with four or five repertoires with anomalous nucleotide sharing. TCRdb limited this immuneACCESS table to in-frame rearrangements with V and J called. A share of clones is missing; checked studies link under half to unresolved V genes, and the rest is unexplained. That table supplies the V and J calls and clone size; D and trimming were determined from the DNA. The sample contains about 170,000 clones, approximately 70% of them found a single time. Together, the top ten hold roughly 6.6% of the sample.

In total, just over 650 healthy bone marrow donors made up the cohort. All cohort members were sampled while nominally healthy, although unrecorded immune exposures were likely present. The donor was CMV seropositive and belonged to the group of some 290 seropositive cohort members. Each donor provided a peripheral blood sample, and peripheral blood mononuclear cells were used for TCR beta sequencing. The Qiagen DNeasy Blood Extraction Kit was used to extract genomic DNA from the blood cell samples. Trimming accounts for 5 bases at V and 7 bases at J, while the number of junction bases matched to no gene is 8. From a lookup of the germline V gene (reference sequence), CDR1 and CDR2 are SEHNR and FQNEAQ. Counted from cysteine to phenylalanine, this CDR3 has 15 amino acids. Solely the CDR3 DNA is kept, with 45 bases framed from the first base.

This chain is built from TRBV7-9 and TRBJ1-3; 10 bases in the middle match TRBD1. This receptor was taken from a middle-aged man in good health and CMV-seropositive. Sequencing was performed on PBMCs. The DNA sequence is TGTGCCAGCAGCCCGGGACAGGGGAATAGGAACACCATATATTTT. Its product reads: CASSPGQGNRNTIYF. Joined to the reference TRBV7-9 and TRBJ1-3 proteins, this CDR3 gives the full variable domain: DTGVSQNPRHKITKRGQNVTFRCDPISEHNRLYWYRQTLGQGPEFLTYFQNEAQLEKSRLLSDRFSAERPKGSFSTLEIQRTEQGDSAMYLCASSPGQGNRNTIYFGEGSWLTVV.